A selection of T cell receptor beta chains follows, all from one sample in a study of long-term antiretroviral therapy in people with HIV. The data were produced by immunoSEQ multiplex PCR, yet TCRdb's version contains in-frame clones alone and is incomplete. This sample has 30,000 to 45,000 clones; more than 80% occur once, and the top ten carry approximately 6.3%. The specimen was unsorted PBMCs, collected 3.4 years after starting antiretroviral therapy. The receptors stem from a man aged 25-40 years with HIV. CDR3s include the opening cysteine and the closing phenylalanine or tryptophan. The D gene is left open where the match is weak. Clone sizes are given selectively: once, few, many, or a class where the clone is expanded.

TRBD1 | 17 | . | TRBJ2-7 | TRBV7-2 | TGTGCCAGCAGCTTACTTCTAGGGGACAGGGGTTCATACGAGCAGTACTTC | CASSLLLGDRGSYEQYF
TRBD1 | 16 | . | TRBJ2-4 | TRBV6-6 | TGTGCCAGCAGTCCAGGGACAGGGTGGACCAAAAACATTCAGTACTTC | CASSPGTGWTKNIQYF
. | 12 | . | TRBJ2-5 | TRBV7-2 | TGTGCCAGCAGCCCCCACCAAGAGACCCAGTACTTC | CASSPHQETQYF
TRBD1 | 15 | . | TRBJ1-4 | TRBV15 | TGTGCCACCAGCGACAGGGGGCAGATTTTTGAAAAACTGTTTTTT | CATSDRGQIFEKLFF
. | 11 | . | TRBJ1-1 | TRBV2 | TGTGCCGGCTCCGTGGGGACTGAAGCTTTCTTT | CAGSVGTEAFF
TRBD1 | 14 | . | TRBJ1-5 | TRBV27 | TGTGCCAGCAGTTACAGGGGTGGTAATCAGCCCCAGCATTTT | CASSYRGGNQPQHF
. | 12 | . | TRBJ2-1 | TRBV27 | TGTGCCAGCAGTTTGTATGCTGGTGAGCAGTTCTTC | CASSLYAGEQFF
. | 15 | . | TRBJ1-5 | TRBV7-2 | TGTGCCAGCAGCTTAGCGGAGGGAGGGAGACAGCCCCAGCATTTT | CASSLAEGGRQPQHF
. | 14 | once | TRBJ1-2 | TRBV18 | TGTGCCAGCTCACCAGCGGGGGCGGACTATGGCTACACCTTC | CASSPAGADYGYTF
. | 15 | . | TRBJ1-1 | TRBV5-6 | TGTGCCAGCAGCTTGGCCGGCAGGGGGAACACTGAAGCTTTCTTT | CASSLAGRGNTEAFF
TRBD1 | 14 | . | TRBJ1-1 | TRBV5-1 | TGCGCCAGCAGCGTCAGGGGGCTTGATACTGAAGCTTTCTTT | CASSVRGLDTEAFF
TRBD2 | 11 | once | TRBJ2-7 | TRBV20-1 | TGCAGTGCTGGCGGGAGGCACGAGCAGTACTTC | CSAGGRHEQYF
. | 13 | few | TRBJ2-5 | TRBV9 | TGTGCCAGCAGCGTAGGGAGTGTGGAGACCCAGTACTTC | CASSVGSVETQYF
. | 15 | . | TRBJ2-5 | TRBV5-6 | TGTGCCAGCAGCTTAAGGACTGAACGTCAAGAGACCCAGTACTTC | CASSLRTERQETQYF
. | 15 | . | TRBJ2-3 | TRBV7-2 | TGTGCCAGCAGCCCTGACTACCTTAGCACAGATACGCAGTATTTT | CASSPDYLSTDTQYF
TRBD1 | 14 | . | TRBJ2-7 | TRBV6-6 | TGTGCCAGCAGTTCCGGGACAGGGGGCTACGAGCAGTACTTC | CASSSGTGGYEQYF
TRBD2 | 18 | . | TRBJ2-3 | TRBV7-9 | TGTGCCAGCAGACCACCAGCGGGAGGAGTATCTGGCACAGATACGCAGTATTTT | CASRPPAGGVSGTDTQYF
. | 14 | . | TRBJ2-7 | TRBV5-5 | TGTGCCAGCAGCTTCAATTCGGGGTACTACGAGCAGTACTTC | CASSFNSGYYEQYF
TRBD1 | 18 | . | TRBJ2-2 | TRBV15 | TGTGCCACCAGCAGAAATACCGGGACAGGGGGAATCACCGGGGAGCTGTTTTTT | CATSRNTGTGGITGELFF
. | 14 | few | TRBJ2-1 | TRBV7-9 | TGTGCCAGCAGCTTAGCGGTAGGATACAATGAGCAGTTCTTC | CASSLAVGYNEQFF
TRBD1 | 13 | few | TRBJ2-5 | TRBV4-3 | TGCGCCAGCAGCCAGGACAGGGTAGAGACCCAGTACTTC | CASSQDRVETQYF
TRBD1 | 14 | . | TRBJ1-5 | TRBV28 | TGTGCCAGCAGTTTGGGACAGGGGAGTCAGCCCCAGCATTTT | CASSLGQGSQPQHF
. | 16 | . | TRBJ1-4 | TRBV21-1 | TGTGCCAGCAGCAAAAAACCAGGGGCGACTAATGAAAAACTGTTTTTT | CASSKKPGATNEKLFF
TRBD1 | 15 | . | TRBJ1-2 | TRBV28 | TGTGCCAGCATCAATAGACAGGGGGTTAACTATGGCTACACCTTC | CASINRQGVNYGYTF
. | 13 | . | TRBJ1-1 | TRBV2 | TGTGCCAGCAGTGGGCAAGGGAGCACTGAAGCTTTCTTT | CASSGQGSTEAFF
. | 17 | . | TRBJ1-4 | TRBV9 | TGTGCCAGCAGCGGAGGATTTGGACGGGCCTCCGGTGAAAAACTGTTTTTT | CASSGGFGRASGEKLFF
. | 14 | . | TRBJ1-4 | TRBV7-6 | TGTGCCAGCAGCCGCCTTTCAACTAATGAAAAACTGTTTTTT | CASSRLSTNEKLFF
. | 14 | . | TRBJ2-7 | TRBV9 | TGTGCCAGCAGCGTACAGGACTCCAGGACCGAGCAGTACTTC | CASSVQDSRTEQYF
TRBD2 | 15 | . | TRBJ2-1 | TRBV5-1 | TGCGCCAGCAGCTCCATAGCGGGCGCCGTCAATGAGCAGTTCTTC | CASSSIAGAVNEQFF